These 28 T cell receptor beta chains were all obtained from the same sample, sequenced in a study of control samples from healthy donors and cancer patients. Clones were read by immunoSEQ multiplex PCR, and TCRdb kept only the in-frame ones, dropping some. The sample consists of about 170,000 clones, about 90% of them appearing once. The sequencing input was blood. These receptor sequences come from a young man in good health.

The chain employs TRBV10-3 and TRBJ2-2; D may be TRBD1 (6 bases). Germline CDR1 reads ENHRY; CDR2 reads SYGVKD. This CDR3 comprises 13 residues. The V and J ends lost 5 bases and 3 bases respectively, with 7 bases between them. The DNA for the CDR3 is TGTGCCATCAGTCCAGGGGACACCGGGGAGCTGTTTTTT. This gives the protein CAISPGDTGELFF.

The rearrangement joins TRBV21-1 to TRBJ2-7; the table's D call of TRBD2 was not tested on the DNA. TRBV21-1 is noted as a pseudogene. This CDR3 region has 12 residues. The CDR3 is CASNTLRRLPRV. CDR3 DNA sequence: TGTGCCAGCAACACCCTTCGGAGACTGCCTCGGGTC.

The genes are TRBV5-1 and TRBJ2-5, with TRBD2 as a possible D gene (6 bases). Germline-derived CDR1 and CDR2 are SGHRS and YFSETQ. V was clipped by 4 bases and J by 5 bases, with 15 bases between them. The CDR3 is 14 residues long. This chain's CDR3 is CASSTGTAGETQYF. The CDR3 DNA reads as TGCGCCAGCAGCACCGGGACCGCGGGGGAGACCCAGTACTTC.

The chain employs TRBV9 and TRBJ1-1; possible D gene TRBD1, 5 bases. The germline CDR1 and CDR2 sequences are SGDLS and YYNGEE. Trimming took 0 bases from V and 7 from J, leaving 13 bases between them. This CDR3 is 14 amino acids long. CDR3 sequence: CASSVDVARGEAFF. The CDR3, as DNA: TGTGCCAGCAGCGTAGACGTGGCGAGGGGTGAAGCTTTCTTT.

J is TRBJ2-1 and V is TRBV10-2, with D maybe TRBD2 (6 bases). There are 14 residues in the CDR3. The germline V gene encodes CDR1 WSHSY and CDR2 SAAADI. V gave up 4 bases and J gave up 4 bases, with 11 bases separating them. The CDR3 DNA reads as TGCGCCAGCAGTGGGGCTAGCGAGTACAATGAGCAGTTCTTC. It yields the protein CASSGASEYNEQFF.

The chain recombines TRBV29-1 with TRBJ2-7; 7 bases agree with TRBD2. The junction had 8 bases not matched to a gene; V was cut back by 0 bases and J by 0 bases. CDR3 length equals 16 residues. Germline loops: CDR1 SQVTM, CDR2 ANQGSEA. DNA of the CDR3: TGCAGCGTTGAAGACCACCGGGACTATCTCTCCTACGAGCAGTACTTC. Its translation is CSVEDHRDYLSYEQYF.

The chain joins TRBV28 to TRBJ1-1; D remains ambiguous. The CDR3 extends over 12 amino acids. Germline values: CDR1 MDHEN, CDR2 SYDVKM. V was clipped by 7 bases and J by 1 base, with 7 bases between them. The CDR3 spells CASKDANTEAFF. DNA for the CDR3: TGTGCCAGCAAGGATGCGAACACTGAAGCTTTCTTT.

The chain uses TRBV7-9 and TRBJ1-1; maybe TRBD1 (5 bases). This CDR3 is built from 13 residues. The V end was cut by 5 bases, the J end by 4 bases, with 11 bases between. Germline CDR1 is SEHNR and CDR2 is FQNEAQ (reference sequence). CDR3 protein: CASSPEGATEAFF. As DNA, the CDR3 is TGTGCCAGCAGCCCCGAAGGGGCCACTGAAGCTTTCTTT.

The chain links TRBV4-1 to TRBJ2-7; no firm D call. Trimming shortened V by 2 bases and J by 1 base, and 12 bases separated the two germline ends. Germline-derived CDR1 and CDR2 are MGHRA and YSYEKL. CDR3 length: 15 amino acids. CDR3 amino acids: CASSQSLPSSYEQYF. CDR3 DNA: TGCGCCAGCAGCCAAAGTCTTCCCAGTTCCTACGAGCAGTACTTC.

This rearrangement joins TRBV10-1 to TRBJ1-2; D gene unclear. V lost 4 bases and J lost 7, with 10 bases in between. Germline V gives CDR1 WNHNN, CDR2 SYGVQD (reference sequence). The CDR3 covers 12 residues. The CDR3 loop reads CASSVKPFGYTF. DNA for the CDR3: TGCGCCAGCAGTGTGAAACCGTTTGGCTACACCTTC.

The sample holds one count of this clone. The V gene is TRBV3-1 (or the pseudogene TRBV3-2), the J gene TRBJ2-5, with 13 positions matching TRBD2. The V gene end was trimmed by 4 bases and the J gene end by 5 bases; junction bases not matched to a gene: 13. CDR1 and CDR2 (germline): LGHDT, YNNKEL (reference sequence). The CDR3 covers 18 residues. The CDR3 reads CASSLGPGTSGTGETQYF. The CDR3 bases are TGTGCCAGCAGCCTAGGACCCGGGACTAGCGGGACCGGTGAGACCCAGTACTTC.

A remark on this clone: The junction shows a germline mismatch at one end, possibly a read error. This CDR3 is also generated by other DNA sequences in the sample. The chain couples TRBV7-3 to TRBJ2-3; D could derive from TRBD1 or TRBD2 (5 bases each). Germline CDR1 and CDR2: SGHTA and FQGTGA. This CDR3 contains 16 residues. CDR3 loop: CASSLNQWGSTDTQYF. CDR3 nucleotide sequence: TGTGCCAGCAGTTTAAATCAGTGGGGGAGCACAGATACGCAGTATTTT. Full variable domain (outside the CDR3, taken from reference TRBV7-3 and TRBJ2-3): GAGVSQTPSNKVTEKGKYVELRCDPISGHTALYWYRQSLGQGPEFLIYFQGTGAADDSGLPNDRFFAVRPEGSVSTLKIQRTERGDSAVYLCASSLNQWGSTDTQYFGPGTRLTVL.

Concerning this clone itself: At the DNA level, this CDR3 is encoded by other sequences in the same sample as well. The chain combines TRBV7-9 with TRBJ1-4; possibly TRBD1 for D (6 bases). CDR1 SEHNR and CDR2 FQNEAQ come from the germline V gene (reference sequence). V lost 5 bases, J lost 7 bases, and 17 bases lay in between. The CDR3 is 15 amino acids. The CDR3 reads CASSTQGVRGEKLFF. The DNA for the CDR3 is TGTGCCAGCAGCACACAGGGAGTACGGGGTGAAAAACTGTTTTTT.

The chain joins TRBV4-1 to TRBJ1-5; D gene ambiguous. The germline V and J ends were trimmed by 0 bases and 6 bases, with 15 bases remaining between them. From germline, CDR1 is MGHRA and CDR2 YSYEKL. This CDR3 is 16 amino acids long. Written as DNA, the CDR3 is TGCGCCAGCAGCCAAGATTCCCGGCCGCCTGCTCAGCCCCAGCATTTT. It encodes CASSQDSRPPAQPQHF.

The CDR3 is CASENLERQETQYF. CDR3 nucleotide sequence: TGTGCCAGCGAAAATCTCGAGCGGCAAGAGACCCAGTACTTC. This chain links TRBV27 with TRBJ2-5; D possibly corresponds to TRBD2 (5 bases). This CDR3 is built from 14 residues. Trimming removed 8 bases at V and 2 bases at J, with 15 bases between. From germline, CDR1 is MNHEY and CDR2 SMNVEV (reference sequence).

The chain carries TRBV18 and TRBJ2-5; perhaps D is TRBD1 or TRBD2 (5 bases each). CDR3 length: 14 residues. Germline CDR1 reads KGHSH; CDR2 reads LQKENI. V was cut by 6 bases and J by 2 bases, with 13 bases left in between. CDR3 amino acids: CASSQGRIQETQYF. The CDR3 DNA reads as TGTGCCAGCTCTCAGGGACGGATACAAGAGACCCAGTACTTC.

The chain couples TRBV19 to TRBJ1-2; TRBD1 matches at 8 bases. The CDR3 has 13 residues. J lost 8 bases, V lost 7 bases, and 9 bases had no gene match. CDR1 LNHDA and CDR2 SQIVND come from the germline V gene (reference sequence). The CDR3 reads CASMGPGGRGYTF. The CDR3 bases are TGTGCCAGTATGGGGCCAGGGGGCCGGGGCTACACCTTC.

V usage is TRBV6-6 and J usage is TRBJ1-3, with unresolved D. The V gene's germline CDR1 is MNHNY and CDR2 SVGAGI (reference sequence). The CDR3 length is 14 residues. V lost 4 bases and J 6 bases, leaving 13 bases between the germline ends. CDR3 loop: CASSLGNSPNTIYF. The CDR3 nucleotides are TGTGCCAGCAGTTTAGGGAATAGTCCAAACACCATATATTTT.

V is TRBV19 and J is TRBJ1-1; D unclear. The length of the CDR3 is 11 residues. The germline V and J ends were trimmed by 5 bases and 6 bases, with 7 bases remaining between them. Germline V gene lookup returns CDR1 LNHDA and CDR2 SQIVND (reference sequence). CDR3 in amino acids: CASSGEAEAFF. The CDR3 nucleotides read TGTGCCAGTAGTGGTGAGGCTGAAGCTTTCTTT. The entire variable domain, with the rest obtained from reference TRBV19 and TRBJ1-1, is as follows: DGGITQSPKYLFRKEGQNVTLSCEQNLNHDAMYWYRQDPGQGLRLIYYSQIVNDFQKGDIAEGYSVSREKKESFPLTVTSAQKNPTAFYLCASSGEAEAFFGQGTRLTVV.

The CDR3 DNA reads as TGTGCCAGCAGTCTCGTCAGGGGCACTGAAGCTTTCTTT. Protein sequence: CASSLVRGTEAFF. The chain uses TRBV12-3 or TRBV12-4 and TRBJ1-1; possibly TRBD1 for D (6 bases). The CDR3 spans 13 residues. Between the trimmed V and J ends, which lost 5 bases and 4 bases, there was a span of 11 bases.

CDR3 DNA sequence: TGTGCCAGCAGATGGGACAGGATCGATGAGCAGTTCTTC. It is translated as CASRWDRIDEQFF. The chain links TRBV7-9 to TRBJ2-1; 8 bases agree with TRBD1. CDR1 is SEHNR, CDR2 FQNEAQ, per germline (reference sequence). This CDR3 spans 13 amino acids. Losses at the gene ends were 6 bases for V and 8 bases for J; bases not matched to a gene: 6.

The chain carries TRBV29-1 and TRBJ1-1; 7 nucleotides match TRBD1. The junction had 4 bases not matched to a gene; V was cut back by 7 bases and J by 2 bases. CDR3 length: 12 amino acids. The germline CDR1 and CDR2 sequences are SQVTM and ANQGSEA. CDR3 sequence reads: CSAGTANTEAFF. The DNA for the CDR3 is TGCAGCGCGGGGACAGCAAACACTGAAGCTTTCTTT. Based on the CDR3 plus reference TRBV29-1 and TRBJ1-1, the full variable domain is SAVISQKPSRDICQRGTSLTIQCQVDSQVTMMFWYRQQPGQSLTLIATANQGSEATYESGFVIDKFPISRPNLTFSTLTVSNMSPEDSSIYLCSAGTANTEAFFGQGTRLTVV.

The chain joins TRBV6-2 or TRBV6-3 to TRBJ2-3; the D is unclear. Trimming cost V 5 bases and J 7 bases, with 7 bases left between them. CDR3 length: 11 residues. Germline V gene sequence: CDR1 MNHEY, CDR2 SVGEGT. The CDR3 here is CASSLLYTQYF. The CDR3 DNA follows: TGTGCCAGCAGTCTCTTATATACGCAGTATTTT.

This clone was seen only once. The rearrangement joins TRBV2 to TRBJ2-2, with 7 bases fitting TRBD1. The CDR3 has 14 amino acids. V gave up 11 bases and J gave up 2 bases; unmatched junction bases: 8. Per the germline V gene, CDR1 is SNHLY and CDR2 is FYNNEI. In DNA, the CDR3 is TGTGCCTTCTCCGGGACAGACAACACCGGGGAGCTGTTTTTT. It is translated as CAFSGTDNTGELFF.

The chain uses TRBV10-3 and TRBJ2-3, with D perhaps matching TRBD1 (6 bases). Germline values: CDR1 ENHRY, CDR2 SYGVKD. V was clipped by 7 bases and J by 4 bases, with 18 bases between them. The CDR3 covers 15 residues. The chain's CDR3 is CAITPGDTTSDTQYF. CDR3 DNA sequence: TGTGCCATCACCCCCGGGGACACCACTTCAGATACGCAGTATTTT.

V is TRBV11-2 and J is TRBJ1-4; the D gene is possibly TRBD1 (6 bases). Trimming took 3 bases from V and 8 from J, leaving 19 bases between them. CDR1 is SGHAT, CDR2 FQNNGV, per germline. CDR3 length: 16 amino acids. The CDR3 nucleotides are TGTGCCAGCAGCTTGGGAAGACAGGAGGATCGGGAAAAACTGTTTTTT. It is translated as CASSLGRQEDREKLFF. Using reference TRBV11-2 and TRBJ1-4 for the parts outside the CDR3, the full variable domain is EAGVAQSPRYKIIEKRQSVAFWCNPISGHATLYWYQQILGQGPKLLIQFQNNGVVDDSQLPKDRFSAERLKGVDSTLKIQPAKLEDSAVYLCASSLGRQEDREKLFFGSGTQLSVL.

The V gene is TRBV19, the J gene TRBJ1-3; D call uncertain. Trimming shortened V by 9 bases and J by 4 bases, and 13 bases separated the two germline ends. The CDR3 consists of 13 residues. CDR1 and CDR2 from the germline V gene are LNHDA and SQIVND (reference sequence). The CDR3 spells CASNGSRGNTIYF. CDR3 coding DNA: TGTGCCAGCAACGGGTCCAGGGGAAACACCATATATTTT. The variable domain in full, with the rest retrieved from reference TRBV19 and TRBJ1-3, is DGGITQSPKYLFRKEGQNVTLSCEQNLNHDAMYWYRQDPGQGLRLIYYSQIVNDFQKGDIAEGYSVSREKKESFPLTVTSAQKNPTAFYLCASNGSRGNTIYFGEGSWLTVV.

The chain links TRBV2 to TRBJ2-7, with D possibly TRBD2 on 5 matching bases. Germline V lookup: CDR1 SNHLY, CDR2 FYNNEI. V was shortened by 4 bases and J by 2 bases, with 12 bases between the two germline ends. The CDR3 runs 14 residues. The CDR3 protein is CASSVSGGAYEQYF. DNA of the CDR3: TGTGCCAGCAGTGTCAGCGGTGGCGCCTACGAGCAGTACTTC.